Only a few counts were recorded for the clone carrying this T cell receptor (beta chain). Its antigen is still unknown. TCRdb ran MiXCR on the 5' RACE reads and lists one entry per CDR3 protein. The sample consists of roughly 510,000 distinct CDR3 sequences, 17% of them appearing once. The sample belongs to a study of T-cell memory formation after mild COVID-19. As for the study in general: The two donors had largely donor-specific TCR clusters.

Between the trimmed V and J ends, which lost 3 bases and 0 bases, there was a span of 15 bases. CDR1 SEHNR and CDR2 FQNEAQ come from the germline V gene (reference sequence). The CDR3 length is 16 residues. Study-wide findings and caveats: Some clones that responded were present in memory (sampled pre-infection), which suggests cross-reactive memory joined.

The V gene is TRBV7-9, the J gene TRBJ2-7, with D possibly called TRBD1 or TRBD2 (5 bases each). This clonotype originated in an adult woman who had mild COVID-19 (a few samples of this study predate the infection). Cell type and time point are not known. Sequencing was performed on PBMCs or a T cell subset sorted from them (not recorded which). This CDR3 is CASSLGVGVYSYEQYF. Written as DNA, the CDR3 is TGTGCCAGCAGCTTGGGGGTCGGGGTATACTCCTACGAGCAGTACTTC.